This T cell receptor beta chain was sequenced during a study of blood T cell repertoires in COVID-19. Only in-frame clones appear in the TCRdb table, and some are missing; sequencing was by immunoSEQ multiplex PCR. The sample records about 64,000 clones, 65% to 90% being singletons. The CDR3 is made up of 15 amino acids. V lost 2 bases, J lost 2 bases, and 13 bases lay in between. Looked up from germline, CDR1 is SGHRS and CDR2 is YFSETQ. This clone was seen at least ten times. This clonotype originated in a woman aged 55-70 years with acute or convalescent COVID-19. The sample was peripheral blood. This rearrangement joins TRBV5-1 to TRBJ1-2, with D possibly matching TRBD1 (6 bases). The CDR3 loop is CASSLVAGTNYGYTF. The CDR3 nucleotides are TGCGCCAGCAGCTTAGTCGCAGGGACAAACTATGGCTACACCTTC.